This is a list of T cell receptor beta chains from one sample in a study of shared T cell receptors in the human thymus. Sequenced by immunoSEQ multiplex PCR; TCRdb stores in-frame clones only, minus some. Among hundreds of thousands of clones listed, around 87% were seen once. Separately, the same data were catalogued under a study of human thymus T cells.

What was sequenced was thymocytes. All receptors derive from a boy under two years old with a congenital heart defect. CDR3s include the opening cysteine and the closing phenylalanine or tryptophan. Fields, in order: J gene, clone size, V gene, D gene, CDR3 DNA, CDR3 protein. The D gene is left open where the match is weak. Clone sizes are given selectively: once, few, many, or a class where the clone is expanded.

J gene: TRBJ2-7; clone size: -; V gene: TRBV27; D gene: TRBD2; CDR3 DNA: TGTGCCAGCAGTTCTAGCGGCGCGTCCTACGAGCAGTACTTC; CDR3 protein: CASSSSGASYEQYF
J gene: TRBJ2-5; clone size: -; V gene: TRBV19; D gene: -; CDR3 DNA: TGTGCCAGTAGTACTTCGGTGGTTCAAGAGACCCAGTACTTC; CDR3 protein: CASSTSVVQETQYF
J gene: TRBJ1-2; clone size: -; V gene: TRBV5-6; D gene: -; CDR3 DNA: TGTGCCAGCAGCTTGGCCGCGGTCAACTATGGCTACACCTTC; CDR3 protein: CASSLAAVNYGYTF
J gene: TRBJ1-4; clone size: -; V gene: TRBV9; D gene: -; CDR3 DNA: TGTGCCAGCAGCGTAATTCGACAGCCTTCGGCTGAAAAACTGTTTTTT; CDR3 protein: CASSVIRQPSAEKLFF
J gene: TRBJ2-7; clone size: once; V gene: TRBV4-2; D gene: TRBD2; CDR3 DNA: TGTGCCAGCAGCCCGACTAGCGGGAGCCCCGTCTCCTACGAGCAGTACTTC; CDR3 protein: CASSPTSGSPVSYEQYF
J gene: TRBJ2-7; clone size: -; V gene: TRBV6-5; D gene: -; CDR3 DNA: TGTGCCAGCAGTCCAGGGGAGAGCTCCTACGAGCAGTACTTC; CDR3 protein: CASSPGESSYEQYF
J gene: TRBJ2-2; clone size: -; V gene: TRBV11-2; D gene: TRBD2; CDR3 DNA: TGTGCCAGCAGCTTCACTAGCGGGGGCACCGGGGAGCTGTTTTTT; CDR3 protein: CASSFTSGGTGELFF
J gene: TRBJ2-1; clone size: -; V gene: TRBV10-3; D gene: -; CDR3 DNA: TGTGCCATCAGTGAGGGGTTAGCCTTCGGGTATGAGCAGTTCTTC; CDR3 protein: CAISEGLAFGYEQFF
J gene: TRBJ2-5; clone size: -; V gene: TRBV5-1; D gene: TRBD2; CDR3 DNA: TGCGCCAGCAGCTCCCCCTGGACTAGCGGGGGGAATCAAGAGACCCAGTACTTC; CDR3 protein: CASSSPWTSGGNQETQYF
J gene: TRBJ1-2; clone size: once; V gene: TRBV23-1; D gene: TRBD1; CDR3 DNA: TGCGCCAGCAGTCAATCGAGGACAGGGGGAATCTATGGCTACACCTTC; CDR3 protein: CASSQSRTGGIYGYTF